The 10 T cell receptor beta chains in this list originate from one sample, sequenced in a study of TET2 disruption in CD19-targeted CAR T cells. Method: immunoSEQ multiplex PCR; TCRdb's copy keeps in-frame clones and lacks some. This listing includes roughly 1,800 clones. Regarding treatment: autologous CTL019 cells: CD19 CAR with 4-1BB and CD3 zeta domains. These receptors have no known antigen. The source was CD8+ T cells sorted from cultured blood T cells, collected for CD19 CAR T cell therapy. Receptor source: a man in his sixties or seventies with chronic lymphocytic leukemia.

Note on this clone: The CDR3 extends 3 residues past the end of the read, so its final part is completed from the germline J gene. The V and J genes are TRBV9 and TRBJ2-2; 12 nucleotides line up with TRBD1. With 2 bases clipped from V and 7 bases from J, the junction kept 6 bases outside the gene matches. The CDR3 consists of 16 residues. Germline CDR1 and CDR2: SGDLS and YYNGEE. The sequenced CDR3 bases are TGTGCCAGCAGCGTCGGGGGACAGGGGGCGTACGGGGAG. Protein sequence: CASSVGGQGAYGE. The whole CDR3 is CASSVGGQGAYGELFF. The variable domain in full, with the rest retrieved from reference TRBV9 and TRBJ2-2, is DSGVTQTPKHLITATGQRVTLRCSPRSGDLSVYWYQQSLDQGLQFLIQYYNGEERAKGNILERFSAQQFPDLHSELNLSSLELGDSALYFCASSVGGQGAYGELFFGEGSRLTVL.

In the case of this clone: Read data end 3 residues before the CDR3 end; the end is taken from the germline J gene. The chain carries TRBV13 and TRBJ2-5; 7 bases are shared with TRBD1. This CDR3 is 14 amino acids long. Germline V gene data show CDR1 as PRHDT and CDR2 as FYEKMQ (reference sequence). With 5 bases clipped from V and 2 bases from J, the junction kept 5 bases outside the gene matches. The chain's CDR3 is CASSAPGQQETQYF. The DNA read from the CDR3 is TGTGCCAGCAGCGCCCCGGGACAGCAAGAGACC.

This clone is deemed medium-sized (0.01 to 0.1%) by its frequency. The sequence runs out 3 residues before the end of the CDR3; the remainder is reconstructed from the germline J gene. J is TRBJ2-5 and V is TRBV6-2 or TRBV6-3, with 7 bases matching TRBD1. CDR1 is MNHEY and CDR2 is SVGEGT in the germline V gene. This CDR3 has 17 amino acids. Trimming cost V 4 bases and J 2 bases; bases outside gene matches: 13. CDR3: CASSFLPGDRDQETQYF. Partial CDR3 DNA: TGTGCCAGCAGTTTCCTCCCCGGGGACAGAGATCAAGAGACC.

As to this clone: Read sequence stops 3 residues before the CDR3 end, and the germline J gene provides the missing end. The chain links TRBV7-8 to TRBJ2-3; 8 bases are a match to TRBD2. The CDR3 spans 16 residues. J lost 5 bases, V lost 1 base, and 8 bases had no gene match. Germline CDR1 is SGHVS and CDR2 is FQNEAQ. Incomplete CDR3 DNA: TGTGCCAGCAGCTTAGATTCGGGGGGGCTGGGAGATACG. As protein: CASSLDSGGLGDT. The entire CDR3 sequence reads CASSLDSGGLGDTQYF. The full variable domain, completed using reference TRBV7-8 and TRBJ2-3, is GAGVSQSPRYKVAKRGQDVALRCDPISGHVSLFWYQQALGQGPEFLTYFQNEAQLDKSGLPSDRFFAERPEGSVSTLKIQRTQQEDSAVYLCASSLDSGGLGDTQYFGPGTRLTVL.

This clone is identified as medium-sized from frequency. The read stops 3 residues short of the end of the CDR3; the missing end is completed from the germline J gene. The chain is built from TRBV18 and TRBJ2-2, with D possibly being TRBD1 (5 bases). The germline gives CDR1 KGHSH, CDR2 LQKENI. This CDR3 comprises 12 residues. V was pared by 6 bases and J by 7 bases, with 9 bases between. The CDR3: CASSQGFGELFF. Incomplete CDR3 DNA: TGTGCCAGCTCCCAGGGTTTCGGGGAG.

About this clone: Read sequence stops 3 residues before the CDR3 end, and the germline J gene provides the missing end. The J gene is TRBJ2-3, the V gene TRBV7-9; D gene ambiguous. The CDR3 is made up of 15 amino acids. The ends were cut back, 1 base at V and 3 bases at J, with 11 bases in the middle. Germline V gene sequence: CDR1 SEHNR, CDR2 FQNEAQ (reference sequence). The CDR3 sequence is CASSLGPGATDTQYF. The part of the CDR3 DNA that was read is TGTGCCAGCAGCTTAGGCCCCGGAGCGACAGATACG.

Turning to this clone: Coverage ceases 3 residues before the CDR3 finishes, and the germline J gene fills in the end. The chain couples TRBV4-1 to TRBJ1-2; maybe TRBD1 (5 bases). This CDR3 contains 15 residues. Germline CDR1 is MGHRA and CDR2 is YSYEKL. The V end was cut by 0 bases, the J end by 4 bases, with 12 bases between. The CDR3 here is CASSQESAGPYGYTF. CDR3 bases read: TGCGCCAGCAGCCAAGAATCCGCAGGGCCCTATGGC.

Regarding this clone: The read is 3 residues too short to cover the CDR3 end, so that end is filled in from the germline J gene. The gene calls are TRBV19 and TRBJ1-2; possible D gene TRBD1, 5 bases. Germline CDR1 is LNHDA and CDR2 is SQIVND (reference sequence). CDR3 length: 15 amino acids. Incomplete CDR3 DNA: TGTGCCAGTAGCATCAGCGGGGCTAGCACAGATACC. This gives the protein CASSISGASTDT. The full-length CDR3 reads as CASSISGASTDTYTF.

Regarding this clone: Read data end 3 residues before the CDR3 end; the end is taken from the germline J gene. The rearrangement uses TRBV7-3 and TRBJ1-2; 8 nucleotides agree with TRBD1. The CDR3 contains 13 residues. Germline CDR1 SGHTA, CDR2 FQGTGA. The covered CDR3 bases are TGTGCCAGCAGCTCGGACAGGGCCAATGAC. This translates into CASSSDRAND. The whole CDR3 sequence reads CASSSDRANDYTF.

Worth noting for this clone: The read gets to within 3 residues of the CDR3 end, and the germline J gene fills in the rest. This chain connects TRBV12-3 or TRBV12-4 to TRBJ2-5; 7 bases are a match to TRBD2. V lost 1 base and J lost 4; bases outside the gene matches: 6. This CDR3 has 15 amino acids. CDR3: CASSLEWSSGETQYF. CDR3 DNA, as far as it was read: TGTGCCAGCAGTTTAGAATGGTCTAGCGGAGAGACC.